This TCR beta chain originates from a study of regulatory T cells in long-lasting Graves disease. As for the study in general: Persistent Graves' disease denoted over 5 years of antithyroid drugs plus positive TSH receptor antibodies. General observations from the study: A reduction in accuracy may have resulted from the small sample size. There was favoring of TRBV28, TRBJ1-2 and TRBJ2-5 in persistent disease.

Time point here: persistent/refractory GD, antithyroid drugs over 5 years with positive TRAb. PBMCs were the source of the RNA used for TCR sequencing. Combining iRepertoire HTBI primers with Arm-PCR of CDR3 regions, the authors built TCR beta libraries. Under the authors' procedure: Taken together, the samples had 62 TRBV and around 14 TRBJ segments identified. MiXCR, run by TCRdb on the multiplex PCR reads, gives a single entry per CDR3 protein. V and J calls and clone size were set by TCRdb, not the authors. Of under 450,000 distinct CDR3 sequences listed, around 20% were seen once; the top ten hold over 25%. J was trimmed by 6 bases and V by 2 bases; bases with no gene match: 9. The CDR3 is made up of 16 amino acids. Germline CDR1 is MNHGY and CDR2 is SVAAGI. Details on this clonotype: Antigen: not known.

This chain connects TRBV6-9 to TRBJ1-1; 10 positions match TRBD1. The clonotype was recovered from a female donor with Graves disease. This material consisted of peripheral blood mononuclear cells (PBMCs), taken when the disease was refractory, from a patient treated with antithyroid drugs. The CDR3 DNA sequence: TGTGCCAGCAGTTATACGGACAGGGGGAGAGTTCCTGAAGCTTTCTTT. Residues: CASSYTDRGRVPEAFF.